Listed below are T cell receptor beta chains from one sample, sequenced in a study of regulatory T cells in long-lasting Graves disease. Using its own MiXCR run on the multiplex PCR reads, TCRdb lists one record per CDR3 protein. The data show a few hundred thousand distinct CDR3 sequences, roughly 22% seen once. Sequencing used peripheral blood mononuclear cells (PBMCs), obtained when the disease was refractory, from a patient treated with antithyroid drugs. The receptor set was obtained from a female donor with Graves disease. The CDR3 runs from the conserved cysteine through the conserved F or W. The D gene is left open where the match is weak. A row's size may be missing; if present it is once, few, many or a size class.

size	length	D	V	J	CDR3	DNA
-	16	-	TRBV27	TRBJ1-1	CASSTGSVTMNTEAFF	TGTGCCAGCAGTACGGGTTCAGTGACTATGAACACTGAAGCTTTCTTT
many	13	-	TRBV11-3	TRBJ1-2	CASSLEGNYGYTF	TGTGCCAGCAGCTTAGAGGGAAACTATGGCTACACCTTC
many	15	TRBD1	TRBV5-6	TRBJ2-5	CASSWGGQGLKTQYF	TGTGCCAGCAGCTGGGGGGGACAGGGCTTAAAGACCCAGTACTTC
-	12	TRBD1	TRBV29-1	TRBJ2-7	CSVRGQSYEQYF	TGCAGCGTTCGGGGACAGTCCTACGAGCAGTACTTC
-	16	TRBD2	TRBV28	TRBJ2-5	CASSSMGSGGEETQYF	TGTGCCAGCAGTTCCATGGGGTCGGGGGGGGAAGAGACCCAGTACTTC
many	15	TRBD1	TRBV7-2	TRBJ1-2	CASSLELTGGYGYTF	TGTGCCAGCAGCTTAGAACTTACAGGGGGTTATGGCTACACCTTC
many	14	-	TRBV7-2	TRBJ1-2	CASSWGAPNYGYTF	TGTGCCAGCAGCTGGGGGGCCCCTAACTATGGCTACACCTTC
many	13	-	TRBV20-1	TRBJ1-5	CSARRDSNQPQHF	TGCAGTGCTAGGAGGGACAGCAATCAGCCCCAGCATTTT
many	14	-	TRBV6-1	TRBJ1-1	CASSQDRPNTEAFF	TGTGCCAGCAGCCAAGACAGACCGAACACTGAAGCTTTCTTT
few	14	-	TRBV7-8	TRBJ1-6	CASSYPTGDSPLHF	TGTGCCAGCAGCTACCCCACGGGAGACTCACCCCTCCACTTT
-	15	TRBD1	TRBV28	TRBJ2-1	CASSSAGQGRNEQFF	TGTGCCAGCAGTTCTGCGGGACAGGGCAGGAATGAGCAGTTCTTC
-	14	TRBD2	TRBV6-1	TRBJ2-5	CASSPGGTQETQYF	TGTGCCAGCAGTCCGGGGGGGACTCAAGAGACCCAGTACTTC
-	16	TRBD1	TRBV13	TRBJ2-7	CASSLAPGTGPYEQYF	TGTGCCAGCAGCTTAGCCCCAGGGACAGGGCCCTACGAGCAGTACTTC
many	13	-	TRBV20-1	TRBJ1-5	CSAKRDNNQPQHF	TGCAGTGCCAAACGGGACAACAATCAGCCCCAGCATTTT
-	16	-	TRBV6-1	TRBJ2-1	CASSEAPVGAYNEQFF	TGTGCCAGCTCTGAAGCCCCAGTCGGGGCCTACAATGAGCAGTTCTTC
-	14	TRBD1	TRBV5-4	TRBJ1-6	CASSHDRDNSPLHF	TGTGCCAGCAGCCATGACAGGGATAATTCACCCCTCCACTTT
many	14	-	TRBV7-2	TRBJ1-1	CASSKWGAKTEAFF	TGTGCCAGCAGTAAATGGGGCGCGAAAACTGAAGCTTTCTTT
many	10	-	TRBV2	TRBJ1-2	CASSPYGYTF	TGTGCCAGCAGTCCGTATGGCTACACCTTC
many	16	-	TRBV12-3/TRBV12-4	TRBJ2-7	CASRRNGKLGRSEQYF	TGTGCCAGCAGACGTAACGGAAAGCTTGGGAGGAGCGAGCAGTACTTC
many	15	-	TRBV28	TRBJ1-5	CASSPKLFGNQPQHF	TGTGCCAGCAGTCCGAAATTATTTGGCAATCAGCCCCAGCATTTT
once	16	-	TRBV5-6	TRBJ1-4	CASSFKTEATNEKLFF	TGTGCCAGCAGCTTCAAAACCGAAGCAACTAATGAAAAACTGTTTTTT
many	13	-	TRBV12-3/TRBV12-4	TRBJ2-7	CASTGTRRDEQYF	TGTGCCAGCACCGGGACAAGGCGGGACGAGCAGTACTTC
-	16	TRBD1	TRBV6-5	TRBJ2-3	CASSYSRAGGADTQYF	TGTGCCAGCAGTTACTCGAGAGCAGGGGGAGCAGATACGCAGTATTTT
-	11	-	TRBV12-3/TRBV12-4	TRBJ1-1	CASSLGDEAFF	TGTGCCAGCAGTTTGGGAGATGAAGCTTTCTTT
many	13	-	TRBV2	TRBJ1-1	CASLTRVSPEAFF	TGTGCCAGCCTTACTAGGGTCTCGCCTGAAGCTTTCTTT
few	14	-	TRBV24-1	TRBJ2-2	CATTTGIDTGELFF	TGTGCCACCACCACAGGGATAGACACCGGGGAGCTGTTTTTT
few	15	-	TRBV9	TRBJ2-7	CASSILDRDLYEQYF	TGTGCCAGCAGTATCCTGGACAGAGACCTCTACGAGCAGTACTTC
many	17	TRBD1	TRBV6-9	TRBJ2-7	CASSYRKPGQGSHEQYF	TGTGCCAGCAGCTATAGGAAACCGGGACAGGGTTCCCACGAGCAGTACTTC
many	17	-	TRBV28	TRBJ1-5	CASSLQTGPLRDQPQHF	TGTGCCAGCAGTTTGCAGACAGGACCGCTAAGGGATCAGCCCCAGCATTTT
-	14	-	TRBV7-9	TRBJ2-5	CASSLDTNQETQYF	TGTGCCAGCAGCTTAGACACTAACCAAGAGACCCAGTACTTC
-	14	-	TRBV18	TRBJ2-4	CASSKGNAKNIQYF	TGTGCCAGCTCAAAAGGGAACGCCAAAAACATTCAGTACTTC
many	18	-	TRBV7-2	TRBJ2-7	CASSDVKASLLRSYEQYF	TGTGCCAGCAGCGACGTGAAGGCAAGCCTTCTTCGATCCTACGAGCAGTACTTC
many	17	TRBD2	TRBV2	TRBJ2-7	CASSDGPRTSGSYEQYF	TGTGCCAGCAGTGACGGACCCAGGACTAGCGGTTCCTACGAGCAGTACTTC
-	13	-	TRBV3-1	TRBJ1-1	CASKGLAGEIAFF	TGTGCCAGCAAGGGCTTGGCAGGGGAAATAGCTTTCTTT
many	14	-	TRBV12-3/TRBV12-4	TRBJ1-5	CASTTANSNQPQHF	TGTGCCAGCACCACAGCGAATAGCAATCAGCCCCAGCATTTT
few	18	TRBD2	TRBV6-1	TRBJ2-2	CASRPLAGGQAFTGELFF	TGTGCCAGCAGGCCACTAGCGGGAGGTCAGGCCTTTACCGGGGAGCTGTTTTTT
-	12	-	TRBV7-9	TRBJ1-2	CASSLEFHGYTF	TGTGCCAGCAGCTTAGAGTTCCATGGCTACACCTTC
-	18	TRBD2	TRBV6-5	TRBJ2-3	CASSSLGAGGSSTDTQYF	TGTGCCAGCAGTTCGCTCGGGGCGGGGGGGTCTAGCACAGATACGCAGTATTTT
few	15	-	TRBV5-1	TRBJ1-1	CASSLVEGMNTEAFF	TGCGCCAGCAGCCTAGTCGAGGGCATGAACACTGAAGCTTTCTTT
-	12	-	TRBV4-3	TRBJ1-1	CASSQGDEGAFF	TGCGCCAGCAGCCAAGGGGATGAGGGAGCTTTCTTT
-	16	TRBD2	TRBV3-1	TRBJ2-1	CASSQGLAGIHNEQFF	TGTGCCAGCAGCCAAGGACTAGCGGGAATCCACAATGAGCAGTTCTTC
many	12	-	TRBV6-5	TRBJ1-2	CASSYGDYGYTF	TGTGCCAGCAGTTATGGCGACTATGGCTACACCTTC
many	15	-	TRBV7-2	TRBJ2-7	CASSLSASARYEQYF	TGTGCCAGCAGCCTCTCCGCTAGCGCCCGATACGAGCAGTACTTC
many	12	-	TRBV24-1	TRBJ1-2	CATSKEGYGYTF	TGTGCCACCAGTAAGGAGGGCTATGGCTACACCTTC